The 17 T cell receptor beta chains presented below share a single source sample, sequenced in a study of T-cell memory formation after mild COVID-19 (dated by TCRdb to about 2021). The library was obtained by 5' RACE. The instrument given in TCRdb is Illumina NovaSeq 6000. The public reads were reprocessed in TCRdb via fastp at Q25 and MiXCR, keeping in-frame beta chains. Rows are unified per CDR3 protein, each entry keeping the most common DNA and genes. Within this sample are around 25,000 distinct CDR3 sequences, with 7.4% of them counted one time only. 12% to 15% of the sample is taken by the ten largest. Input material: PBMCs or a T cell subset sorted from them (not recorded which). These receptors originate from an adult woman who had mild COVID-19 (a few samples of this study predate the infection). The sample titles of this study are shuffled in the database, so cell type and time point are left out; the donor was told from shared clones.

At least ten counts were recorded for this clonotype. The chain couples TRBV7-9 to TRBJ2-1; a weak D match, TRBD2 (5 bases). V was trimmed by 7 bases and J by 6 bases, leaving 10 bases between them. The CDR3 extends over 12 amino acids. Germline lookup yields CDR1 SEHNR and CDR2 FQNEAQ (reference sequence). CDR3 loop: CASIGVSNEQFF. Written as DNA, the CDR3 is TGTGCCAGCATCGGGGTTTCCAATGAGCAGTTCTTC.

This clonotype was picked up many times. The CDR3, as DNA: TGTGCCAGCAGCTTTGACGGAAGAGGGGGAGACACTGAAGCTTTCTTT. Amino acid sequence: CASSFDGRGGDTEAFF. The chain carries TRBV11-3 and TRBJ1-1; D is possibly TRBD1 (6 bases). CDR3 length: 16 residues. The germline CDR1 and CDR2 sequences are SGHNT and YENEEA. Trimming cost V 3 bases and J 3 bases, with 17 bases left between them.

Ten or more counts support this clonotype. The gene calls are TRBV4-1 and TRBJ2-3; tentatively, D is TRBD1 or TRBD2 (5 bases each). V dropped 1 base and J dropped 2 bases, with 13 bases sitting between them. CDR1 MGHRA and CDR2 YSYEKL come from the germline V gene. This CDR3 has 16 amino acids. CDR3 in amino acids: CASSQVAAGTTDTQYF. The CDR3 region has the DNA TGCGCCAGCAGCCAAGTTGCGGCAGGGACCACAGATACGCAGTATTTT.

The table lists this clonotype with many counts. Since the CDR3 does not end with the conserved phenylalanine or tryptophan, this likely comes from a read error. The chain has TRBV12-3 or TRBV12-4 and TRBJ1-1, with D possibly being TRBD1 (6 bases). The V end lost 4 bases, the J end lost 7 bases, and 19 bases lay between the germline ends. This CDR3 region has 15 residues. The DNA for the CDR3 is TGTGCCAGCAGTTCCAAACAGGGTGGGTTGGATGAAGCTTTCCTT. Its translation is CASSSKQGGLDEAFL.

This clonotype was recorded at least ten times. The rearrangement joins TRBV7-8 to TRBJ2-3; the D is unclear. CDR3 size: 14 residues. In germline, CDR1 is SGHVS, CDR2 FQNEAQ. Trimming shortened V by 1 base and J by 0 bases, and 5 bases separated the two germline ends. This chain's CDR3 is CASSLGPSTDTQYF. The DNA for the CDR3 is TGTGCCAGCAGCTTAGGCCCCAGCACAGATACGCAGTATTTT.

This clonotype was seen at least ten times. The V and J genes are TRBV24-1 and TRBJ2-2; possibly TRBD2 for D (5 bases). The CDR3 spans 16 residues. V was pared by 2 bases and J by 5 bases, with 14 bases between. Germline values: CDR1 KGHDR, CDR2 SFDVKD. The DNA of the CDR3 is TGTGCCACCAGTGATTCAGGAAAGCGGTGGACCGGGGAGCTGTTTTTT. This gives the protein CATSDSGKRWTGELFF.

This clonotype was counted many times. V gene TRBV19 combines with J gene TRBJ2-7; 10 positions match TRBD2. The germline CDR1 and CDR2 sequences are LNHDA and SQIVND (reference sequence). CDR3 length equals 16 residues. Losses at the gene ends were 1 base for V and 5 bases for J; bases not matched to a gene: 8. CDR3 in amino acids: CASSIASGGAFDEQYF. DNA of the CDR3: TGTGCCAGTAGTATAGCGAGCGGGGGGGCTTTCGACGAGCAGTACTTC.

This clonotype was observed at least ten times. V gene TRBV5-1 combines with J gene TRBJ1-1; D is unclear. CDR1 and CDR2 from the germline V gene are SGHRS and YFSETQ. V lost 4 bases, J lost 7 bases, and 17 bases lay in between. The CDR3 runs to 14 residues. CDR3 DNA sequence: TGCGCCAGCAGCCCGGCGGGTGACCCTTTTGAAGCTTTCTTT. It codes for CASSPAGDPFEAFF. Combining the CDR3 with reference TRBV5-1 and TRBJ1-1 gives the whole variable domain KAGVTQTPRYLIKTRGQQVTLSCSPISGHRSVSWYQQTPGQGLQFLFEYFSETQRNKGNFPGRFSGRQFSNSRSEMNVSTLELGDSALYLCASSPAGDPFEAFFGQGTRLTVV.

The gene calls are TRBV12-3 or TRBV12-4 and TRBJ2-7; TRBD1 might be the D (6 bases). The CDR3 is 14 residues long. The germline V and J ends were trimmed by 3 bases and 1 base, with 10 bases remaining between them. This chain's CDR3 is CASSFAQGSYEQYF. Here the CDR3 DNA reads TGTGCCAGCAGTTTCGCACAGGGATCCTACGAGCAGTACTTC.

This clonotype has ten or more counts. The gene calls are TRBV7-2 and TRBJ2-5; D unresolved. The germline V gene has CDR1 SGHTA and CDR2 FQGNSA. V was shortened by 7 bases and J by 0 bases, with 15 bases between the two germline ends. The length of the CDR3 is 15 residues. The DNA of the CDR3 is TGTGCCAGCACCCGGCCGGCCGGCAACCAAGAGACCCAGTACTTC. Its protein is CASTRPAGNQETQYF.

In its sample, this clonotype was seen many times. The CDR3 region is CASSYSSVVEGKFWEEQFF. CDR3 DNA sequence: TGTGCCAGCAGCTATTCCAGCGTGGTAGAGGGAAAGTTCTGGGAAGAGCAGTTCTTC. This chain joins TRBV7-9 and TRBJ2-1; D perhaps matches TRBD2 (5 bases). The V end lost 4 bases, the J end lost 10 bases, and 32 bases lay between the germline ends. Germline CDR1 SEHNR, CDR2 FQNEAQ (reference sequence). This CDR3 comprises 19 residues. The full variable domain, with the rest looked up from reference TRBV7-9 and TRBJ2-1, is DTGVSQNPRHKITKRGQNVTFRCDPISEHNRLYWYRQTLGQGPEFLTYFQNEAQLEKSRLLSDRFSAERPKGSFSTLEIQRTEQGDSAMYLCASSYSSVVEGKFWEEQFFGPGTRLTVL.

This clonotype was counted at least ten times. This chain links TRBV3-1 with TRBJ2-5, with no clear D. There are 14 residues in the CDR3. Trimming took off 3 bases at V and 4 bases at J, with 12 bases between the two ends. The germline V gene encodes CDR1 LGHDT and CDR2 YNNKEL (reference sequence). The CDR3: CASSHEGKRETQYF. The DNA for the CDR3 is TGTGCCAGCAGCCACGAAGGTAAAAGAGAGACCCAGTACTTC.

This clonotype was recorded many times. J is TRBJ1-1 and V is TRBV6-4; possible D gene TRBD1, 6 bases. Germline assignment: CDR1 MRHNA and CDR2 SNTAGT. The CDR3 has 14 residues. The V end lost 4 bases, the J end lost 5 bases, and 14 bases lay between the germline ends. The CDR3 DNA is TGTGCCAGCAGTGTGCTAGGGGGGGCTACTGAAGCTTTCTTT. Translating it yields CASSVLGGATEAFF.

The gene calls are TRBV6-2 or TRBV6-3 and TRBJ2-2; D is possibly TRBD1 or TRBD2 (5 bases each). CDR3 size: 16 residues. V was pared by 6 bases and J by 1 base, with 15 bases between. In germline, CDR1 is MNHEY, CDR2 SVGEGT. CDR3 residues: CASRPPGPQNTGELFF. The CDR3 nucleotides are TGTGCCAGCAGACCTCCGGGACCCCAGAACACCGGGGAGCTGTTTTTT.

The table lists this clonotype with a few counts. This chain uses TRBV2 with TRBJ2-1, with 8 bases that match TRBD2. Germline CDR1 and CDR2: SNHLY and FYNNEI. The CDR3 totals 13 residues. Trimming at V came to 8 bases and at J to 6 bases, leaving 6 bases not matched to a gene. The CDR3 region has the DNA TGTGCCAGCGGAACGGGACTAGGCAATGAGCAGTTCTTC. This gives the protein CASGTGLGNEQFF.

In this sample, this clonotype turned up many times. The rearrangement joins TRBV30 to TRBJ1-1; no clear D. CDR3 length: 9 amino acids. The germline V gene has CDR1 GTSNPN and CDR2 SVGIG (reference sequence). Trimming shortened V by 5 bases and J by 13 bases, and 11 bases separated the two germline ends. DNA for the CDR3: TGTGCCTGGGGGGAAAAGGGTTTCTTT. Its translation: CAWGEKGFF.

The sample holds a few counts of this clonotype. This chain joins TRBV5-4 and TRBJ2-5; D is unclear. This CDR3 has 14 amino acids. Per the germline V gene, CDR1 is SGHNT and CDR2 is YYREEE (reference sequence). Trimming left V 0 bases short and J 0 bases short, with 6 bases between. The CDR3 reads CASSLAGHQETQYF. The CDR3 coding sequence is TGTGCCAGCAGCTTGGCCGGGCACCAAGAGACCCAGTACTTC.